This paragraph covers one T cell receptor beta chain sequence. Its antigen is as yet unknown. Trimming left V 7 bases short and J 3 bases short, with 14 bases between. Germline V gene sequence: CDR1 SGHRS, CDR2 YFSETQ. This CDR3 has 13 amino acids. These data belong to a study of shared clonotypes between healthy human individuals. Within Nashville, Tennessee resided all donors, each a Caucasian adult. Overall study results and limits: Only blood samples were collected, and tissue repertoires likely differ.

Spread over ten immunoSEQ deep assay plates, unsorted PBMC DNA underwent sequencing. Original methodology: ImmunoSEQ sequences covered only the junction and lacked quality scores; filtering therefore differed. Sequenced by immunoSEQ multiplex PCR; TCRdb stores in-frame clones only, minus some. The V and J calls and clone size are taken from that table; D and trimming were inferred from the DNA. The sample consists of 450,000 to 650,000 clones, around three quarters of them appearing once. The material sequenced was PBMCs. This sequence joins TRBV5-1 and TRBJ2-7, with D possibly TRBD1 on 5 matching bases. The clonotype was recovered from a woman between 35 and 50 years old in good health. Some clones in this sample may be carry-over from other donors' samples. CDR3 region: CASRWPQGYEQYF. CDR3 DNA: TGCGCCAGCCGGTGGCCCCAGGGCTACGAGCAGTACTTC.